Below, 16 T cell receptor beta chains from the same sample are listed, as sequenced in a study of blood T cell repertoires in COVID-19. Assay: immunoSEQ multiplex PCR; the TCRdb copy retains only in-frame clones and omits some. The sample records some 130,000 clones, approximately 85% being singletons. Sequencing was performed on peripheral blood. The receptors shown here come from a human donor in a cohort sampled during active COVID-19.

V and J are TRBV5-1 and TRBJ2-2; TRBD1 matches 8 bases. Germline V gene sequence: CDR1 SGHRS, CDR2 YFSETQ. CDR3 length equals 16 residues. J gave up 3 bases and V 5 bases, and 9 bases lay outside the gene matches. The CDR3 nucleotides are TGCGCCAGCAGAACCACTGACAGGGGATACACCGGGGAGCTGTTTTTT. It encodes CASRTTDRGYTGELFF.

A note on this clone: Relative to the germline gene, one junction end is altered; a read error may explain this. V usage is TRBV13 and J usage is TRBJ2-5; possible D gene TRBD1, 6 bases. Germline V lookup: CDR1 PRHDT, CDR2 FYEKMQ (reference sequence). The CDR3 contains 15 residues. As DNA, the CDR3 is TGTGCCAGCAGTTTAGGACAGAAACATCAAGAGACCCAGTACTTC. It codes for CASSLGQKHQETQYF.

This chain uses TRBV7-9 with TRBJ1-1; D uncertain. This CDR3 has 13 residues. In germline, CDR1 is SEHNR, CDR2 FQNEAQ (reference sequence). The V end lost 7 bases, the J end lost 1 base, and 10 bases lay between the germline ends. The CDR3 is CASNLGENTEAFF. The DNA for the CDR3 is TGTGCCAGCAACTTGGGAGAGAACACTGAAGCTTTCTTT. Based on the CDR3 plus reference TRBV7-9 and TRBJ1-1, the full variable domain is DTGVSQNPRHKITKRGQNVTFRCDPISEHNRLYWYRQTLGQGPEFLTYFQNEAQLEKSRLLSDRFSAERPKGSFSTLEIQRTEQGDSAMYLCASNLGENTEAFFGQGTRLTVV.

This clone was counted once. This chain joins TRBV5-1 and TRBJ2-3, with D maybe TRBD2 (7 bases). CDR3 size: 15 residues. V lost 4 bases, J lost 7 bases, and 19 bases lay in between. Germline V gives CDR1 SGHRS, CDR2 YFSETQ. The DNA of the CDR3 is TGCGCCAGCAGCACGACGGGGAGGGGGGCCTATACGCAGTATTTT. Its protein is CASSTTGRGAYTQYF.

The chain combines TRBV7-2 with TRBJ2-3; D perhaps matches TRBD2 (6 bases). The CDR3 has 14 residues. Germline-derived CDR1 and CDR2 are SGHTA and FQGNSA. Trimming stripped 5 bases from V and 2 bases from J, with 11 bases between. Written as DNA, the CDR3 is TGTGCCAGCAGCCTCAGACTAGTCACAGATACGCAGTATTTT. Protein sequence: CASSLRLVTDTQYF.

This clone was seen only a few times. This sequence joins TRBV5-6 and TRBJ2-7; possibly TRBD2 for D (5 bases). Germline V gene lookup returns CDR1 SGHDT and CDR2 YYEEEE. The V end lost 2 bases, the J end lost 3 bases, and 6 bases lay between the germline ends. The CDR3 contains 12 residues. The CDR3 bases are TGTGCCAGCAGCTTAGGAGGCTACGAGCAGTACTTC. Its protein is CASSLGGYEQYF.

This clone was seen only a few times. At one end, the junction sequence differs from germline, possibly due to a read error. The chain is built from TRBV15 and TRBJ2-2; TRBD1 matches at 7 bases. The CDR3 covers 15 residues. Germline V gives CDR1 LNHNV, CDR2 YYDKDF (reference sequence). CDR3 bases: TGTGCCACCAGCAGGTTGACAGGGAACCCCGGGGAGCTGTTTTTT. This translates into CATSRLTGNPGELFF.

The V and J genes are TRBV7-9 and TRBJ1-2, with D unclear. The CDR3 covers 13 residues. Trimming took off 3 bases at V and 2 bases at J, with 7 bases between the two ends. Germline lookup yields CDR1 SEHNR and CDR2 FQNEAQ (reference sequence). DNA for the CDR3: TGTGCCAGCAGCTTGAGGGTAAACTATGGCTACACCTTC. Translating it yields CASSLRVNYGYTF.

This chain links TRBV28 with TRBJ2-5, with 11 positions matching TRBD2. CDR1 and CDR2 (germline): MDHEN, SYDVKM. CDR3 length: 16 amino acids. J was trimmed by 6 bases and V by 5 bases; bases with no gene match: 11. The CDR3 DNA sequence: TGTGCCAGCAGTCCCGAAGTAGCGGGAGGGCCGAAGACCCAGTACTTC. Residues: CASSPEVAGGPKTQYF.

V and J are TRBV12-3 or TRBV12-4 and TRBJ1-1; no firm D call. The CDR3 is 11 amino acids. The V end was cut by 6 bases, the J end by 4 bases, with 6 bases between. CDR3: CASSYTTEAFF. For the CDR3, the DNA is TGTGCCAGCAGCTATACCACTGAAGCTTTCTTT.

This chain connects TRBV6-1 to TRBJ1-1, with a possible D match to TRBD1 (6 bases). Germline loops: CDR1 MNHNS, CDR2 SASEGT. The CDR3 is made up of 15 amino acids. The V end was cut by 3 bases, the J end by 1 base, with 12 bases between. Written as DNA, the CDR3 is TGTGCCAGCAGTGAGCCGGACAGAAGGAACACTGAAGCTTTCTTT. It codes for CASSEPDRRNTEAFF.

Written as DNA, the CDR3 is TGTGCCAGCAGTTTATCGACAGGCCAGGCAGGAGCTTTCTTT. This codes for CASSLSTGQAGAFF. The chain is built from TRBV28 and TRBJ1-1; D might be TRBD1 (6 bases). V was cut by 1 base and J by 10 bases, with 16 bases left in between. This CDR3 contains 14 residues. Germline V gene lookup returns CDR1 MDHEN and CDR2 SYDVKM.

V usage is TRBV4-3 and J usage is TRBJ2-5; D is perhaps TRBD2 (5 bases). V lost 0 bases, J lost 6 bases, and 14 bases lay in between. The CDR3 contains 15 residues. Looked up from germline, CDR1 is LGHNA and CDR2 is YSLEER. CDR3 DNA sequence: TGCGCCAGCAGCCAAGACTCGGATTCCGGGAAGACCCAGTACTTC. Protein product: CASSQDSDSGKTQYF.

The chain links TRBV21-1 to TRBJ2-7; the D call in the table, TRBD2, was not verified against the DNA. TRBV21-1 counts as a pseudogene. This CDR3 is 13 amino acids long. The CDR3 sequence: CASRDSITYEQYF. For the CDR3, the DNA is TGTGCCAGCAGAGACTCAATCACTTACGAGCAGTACTTC.

The V call is TRBV4-3, the J call TRBJ1-1; 9 nucleotides match TRBD1. The CDR3 has 14 amino acids. The germline V gene has CDR1 LGHNA and CDR2 YSLEER. Trimming at V came to 1 base and at J to 4 bases, leaving 1 base not matched to a gene. The CDR3 spells CASSQGQGVTEAFF. As DNA, the CDR3 is TGCGCCAGCAGCCAAGGACAGGGGGTCACTGAAGCTTTCTTT.

The V call is TRBV5-4, the J call TRBJ1-2; D gene uncertain. Germline loops: CDR1 SGHNT, CDR2 YYREEE (reference sequence). This CDR3 comprises 14 residues. With 4 bases removed from V and 0 bases from J, the gap between germline ends came to 10 bases. The CDR3 DNA sequence: TGTGCCAGCAGCGAACAAACAGCTAACTATGGCTACACCTTC. It encodes CASSEQTANYGYTF.